The 13 T cell receptor beta chains presented below share a single source sample, sequenced in a study of early T cells in non-severe SARS-CoV-2 infection. One entry per CDR3 protein, called by TCRdb with MiXCR from the 5' RACE reads. The sample yields 80,000 to 100,000 distinct CDR3 sequences, roughly an eighth seen once. Sequencing input: whole blood. These receptors were obtained from an adult who was a healthcare worker with PCR-confirmed SARS-CoV-2 infection or an uninfected control (not recorded which).

A note on this clonotype: Sequence at one end of the junction differs from germline and may be a read error. V usage is TRBV11-2 and J usage is TRBJ2-1; 10 bases match TRBD2. Germline lookup yields CDR1 SGHAT and CDR2 FQNNGV. The CDR3 length is 17 residues. CDR3 amino acids: CTSSLLAGTSVINEQFF. The CDR3 DNA reads TGTACCAGCAGTTTGCTCGCGGGGACTAGCGTAATAAATGAGCAGTTCTTC.

The chain has TRBV27 and TRBJ2-7; D not resolved. The germline CDR1 and CDR2 sequences are MNHEY and SMNVEV (reference sequence). CDR3 length: 13 residues. Trimming stripped 5 bases from V and 3 bases from J, with 11 bases between. DNA of the CDR3: TGTGCCAGCAGTAGCGTAAATAGCTACGAGCAGTACTTC. It translates to CASSSVNSYEQYF.

This chain connects TRBV2 to TRBJ2-3; tentative D call: TRBD2 (5 bases). V was trimmed by 6 bases and J by 2 bases, leaving 9 bases between them. Germline V gives CDR1 SNHLY, CDR2 FYNNEI. This CDR3 spans 13 amino acids. CDR3 sequence reads: CASRVSATDTQYF. In DNA, the CDR3 is TGTGCCAGCAGGGTTAGCGCCACAGATACGCAGTATTTT.

This clonotype turned up a few times. The chain joins TRBV5-1 to TRBJ1-5; D remains unclear. The V end lost 4 bases, the J end lost 3 bases, and 11 bases lay between the germline ends. The CDR3 is 14 residues long. CDR1 is SGHRS and CDR2 is YFSETQ in the germline V gene. DNA for the CDR3: TGCGCCAGCAGCAAAGAGGGTGACAATCAGCCCCAGCATTTT. Protein: CASSKEGDNQPQHF. Supplemented by reference TRBV5-1 and TRBJ1-5, the full variable domain reads KAGVTQTPRYLIKTRGQQVTLSCSPISGHRSVSWYQQTPGQGLQFLFEYFSETQRNKGNFPGRFSGRQFSNSRSEMNVSTLELGDSALYLCASSKEGDNQPQHFGDGTRLSIL.

This clonotype was seen only a few times. The chain carries TRBV20-1 and TRBJ2-7; D uncertain. The germline CDR1 and CDR2 sequences are DFQATT and SNEGSKA (reference sequence). Deletions cut 3 bases from V and 9 bases from J, with 15 bases between. The CDR3 is 12 residues long. CDR3 nucleotides: TGCAGTGCTAGCCCTCCGACCAATTGGCAGTACTTC. Its protein is CSASPPTNWQYF.

The chain joins TRBV3-1 to TRBJ2-7; D gene ambiguous. This CDR3 spans 16 amino acids. Looked up from germline, CDR1 is LGHDT and CDR2 is YNNKEL (reference sequence). V was trimmed by 0 bases and J by 0 bases, leaving 12 bases between them. The CDR3 spells CASSQEVASTSYEQYF. CDR3 bases: TGTGCCAGCAGCCAAGAAGTAGCCTCGACCTCCTACGAGCAGTACTTC.

The table lists this clonotype with many counts. The chain has TRBV4-1 and TRBJ2-7; a weak D match, TRBD2 (5 bases). There are 14 residues in the CDR3. Germline loops: CDR1 MGHRA, CDR2 YSYEKL. V gave up 4 bases and J gave up 2 bases, with 12 bases separating them. CDR3 protein: CASSPIGGTYEQYF. The CDR3 DNA reads TGCGCCAGCAGCCCCATCGGAGGTACCTACGAGCAGTACTTC.

The chain couples TRBV3-1 to TRBJ2-1, with 10 bases matching TRBD2. The V and J ends lost 1 base and 9 bases, in that order; junction bases with no gene match: 6. The CDR3 length is 15 residues. Germline V lookup: CDR1 LGHDT, CDR2 YNNKEL (reference sequence). CDR3 sequence (DNA): TGTGCCAGCAGCCAAGTCTCTAGCGGGAGAGGTGAGCAGTTCTTC. Translation gives CASSQVSSGRGEQFF.

This chain uses TRBV20-1 with TRBJ1-1; D gene unclear. The ends were cut back, 0 bases at V and 3 bases at J, with 14 bases in the middle. From germline, CDR1 is DFQATT and CDR2 SNEGSKA (reference sequence). This CDR3 has 15 residues. CDR3 loop: CSAREPRGRDTEAFF. The DNA for the CDR3 is TGCAGTGCTAGAGAACCCCGGGGTAGGGACACTGAAGCTTTCTTT.

This clonotype was counted between two and nine times. The V and J genes are TRBV9 and TRBJ1-4; 10 nucleotides align to TRBD1. V shed 3 bases, J shed 1 base, and the junction held 0 bases outside the gene matches. The germline V gene has CDR1 SGDLS and CDR2 YYNGEE. The CDR3 loop spans 15 amino acids. CDR3 amino acids: CASSGTGGTNEKLFF. CDR3 nucleotides: TGTGCCAGCAGCGGGACAGGGGGAACTAATGAAAAACTGTTTTTT.

This chain links TRBV10-2 with TRBJ1-6; D is perhaps TRBD1 (6 bases). Trimming stripped 7 bases from V and 14 bases from J, with 27 bases between. From germline, CDR1 is WSHSY and CDR2 SAAADI. The CDR3 runs to 16 residues. DNA for the CDR3: TGCGCCAGCATGGCCGGGAACAGGGACACATTCACGGCCCTCCACTTT. Its translation is CASMAGNRDTFTALHF.

V usage is TRBV28 and J usage is TRBJ2-5, with D unclear. Germline-derived CDR1 and CDR2 are MDHEN and SYDVKM. V shed 4 bases and J shed 2 bases, with 14 bases lying between them. The CDR3 is 15 amino acids. CDR3 loop: CASSYSRAAQETQYF. CDR3 bases: TGTGCCAGCAGTTACAGTCGGGCCGCGCAAGAGACCCAGTACTTC.

J is TRBJ2-7 and V is TRBV9; 7 bases agree with TRBD2. This CDR3 is 16 amino acids long. Germline CDR1 reads SGDLS; CDR2 reads YYNGEE. V gave up 4 bases and J gave up 0 bases; unmatched junction bases: 10. The CDR3 sequence is CASSSQAIAGSYEQYF. In nucleotides, the CDR3 is TGTGCCAGCAGCTCTCAAGCGATAGCGGGCTCCTACGAGCAGTACTTC. Full variable domain (missing parts from reference TRBV9 and TRBJ2-7): DSGVTQTPKHLITATGQRVTLRCSPRSGDLSVYWYQQSLDQGLQFLIQYYNGEERAKGNILERFSAQQFPDLHSELNLSSLELGDSALYFCASSSQAIAGSYEQYFGPGTRLTVT.